This T cell receptor beta chain was documented in a study of patients and donors after allogeneic stem cell transplantation. The CDR3 is 19 amino acids. Trimming pared 4 bases from V and 0 bases from J, leaving 22 bases between. MiXCR was run by TCRdb on the RT-PCR reads, yielding one entry per CDR3 protein. The table includes 800,000 to 1,000,000 distinct CDR3 sequences, roughly 17% detected once. The chain links TRBV12-3 or TRBV12-4 to TRBJ2-4; possible D gene TRBD2, 5 bases. The material sequenced was blood, either unsorted or a sorted T cell fraction (not recorded which). The clonotype comes from a human donor who was either an allogeneic HSCT recipient or a stem cell or donor lymphocyte infusion donor (not recorded which). It is not recorded whose cells these are; they may come from a transplant donor. The CDR3, as DNA: TGTGCCAGCAGTTCAGCATCCCGGGAAATCCTTCTAGCCAAAAACATTCAGTACTTC. Its protein is CASSSASREILLAKNIQYF.